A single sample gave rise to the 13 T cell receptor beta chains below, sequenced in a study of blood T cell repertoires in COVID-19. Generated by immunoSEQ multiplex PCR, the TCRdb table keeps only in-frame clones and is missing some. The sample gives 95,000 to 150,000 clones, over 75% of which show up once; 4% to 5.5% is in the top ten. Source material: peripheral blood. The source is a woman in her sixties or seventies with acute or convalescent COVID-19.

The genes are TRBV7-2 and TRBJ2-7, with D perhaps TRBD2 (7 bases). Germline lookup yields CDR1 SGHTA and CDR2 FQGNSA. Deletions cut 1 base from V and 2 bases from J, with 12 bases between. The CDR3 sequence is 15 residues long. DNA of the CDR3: TGTGCCAGCAGCTTAGGTCAGGGGACTACCTACGAGCAGTACTTC. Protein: CASSLGQGTTYEQYF. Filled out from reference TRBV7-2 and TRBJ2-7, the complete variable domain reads GAGVSQSPSNKVTEKGKDVELRCDPISGHTALYWYRQSLGQGLEFLIYFQGNSAPDKSGLPSDRFSAERTGGSVSTLTIQRTQQEDSAVYLCASSLGQGTTYEQYFGPGTRLTVT.

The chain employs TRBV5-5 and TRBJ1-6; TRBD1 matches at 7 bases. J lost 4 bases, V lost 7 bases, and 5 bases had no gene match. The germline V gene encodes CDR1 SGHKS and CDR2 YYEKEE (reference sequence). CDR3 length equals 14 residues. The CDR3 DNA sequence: TGTGCCAGCGAAGCAGGGGGGTATAATTCACCCCTCCACTTT. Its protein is CASEAGGYNSPLHF.

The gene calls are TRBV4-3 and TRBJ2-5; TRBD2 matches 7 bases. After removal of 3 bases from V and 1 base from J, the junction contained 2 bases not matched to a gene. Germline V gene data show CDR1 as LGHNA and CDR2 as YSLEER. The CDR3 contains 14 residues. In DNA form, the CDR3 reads TGCGCCAGCAGCCAGTCTAGCGGCCAAGAGACCCAGTACTTC. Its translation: CASSQSSGQETQYF.

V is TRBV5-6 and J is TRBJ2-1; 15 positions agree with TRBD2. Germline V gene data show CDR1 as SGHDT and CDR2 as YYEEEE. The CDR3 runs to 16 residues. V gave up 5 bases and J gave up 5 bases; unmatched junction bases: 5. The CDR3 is CASSRTSGGANNEQFF. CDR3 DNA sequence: TGTGCCAGCAGTCGGACTAGCGGGGGGGCAAACAATGAGCAGTTCTTC.

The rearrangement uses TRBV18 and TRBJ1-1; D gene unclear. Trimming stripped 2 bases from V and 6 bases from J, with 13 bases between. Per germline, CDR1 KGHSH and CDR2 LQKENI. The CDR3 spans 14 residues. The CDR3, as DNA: TGTGCCAGCTCACCAGAGGTGGCGAGCGCTGAAGCTTTCTTT. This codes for CASSPEVASAEAFF. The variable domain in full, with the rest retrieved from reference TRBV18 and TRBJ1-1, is NAGVMQNPRHLVRRRGQEARLRCSPMKGHSHVYWYRQLPEEGLKFMVYLQKENIIDESGMPKERFSAEFPKEGPSILRIQQVVRGDSAAYFCASSPEVASAEAFFGQGTRLTVV.

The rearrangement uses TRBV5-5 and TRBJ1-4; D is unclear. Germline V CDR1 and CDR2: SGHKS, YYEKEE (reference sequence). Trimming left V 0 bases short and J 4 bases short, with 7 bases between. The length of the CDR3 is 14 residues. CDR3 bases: TGTGCCAGCAGCTTGGCAGATTATAATGAAAAACTGTTTTTT. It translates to CASSLADYNEKLFF. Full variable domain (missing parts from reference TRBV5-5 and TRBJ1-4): DAGVTQSPTHLIKTRGQQVTLRCSPISGHKSVSWYQQVLGQGPQFIFQYYEKEERGRGNFPDRFSARQFPNYSSELNVNALLLGDSALYLCASSLADYNEKLFFGSGTQLSVL.

In DNA form, the CDR3 reads TGTGCCAGCAGCGCTAGCGGATCCTACGAGCAGTACTTC. Translation gives CASSASGSYEQYF. The V gene is TRBV6-5, the J gene TRBJ2-7; 7 bases map to TRBD2. Trimming at V came to 6 bases and at J to 1 base, leaving 3 bases not matched to a gene. CDR1 is MNHEY, CDR2 SVGAGI, per germline. This CDR3 is built from 13 residues.

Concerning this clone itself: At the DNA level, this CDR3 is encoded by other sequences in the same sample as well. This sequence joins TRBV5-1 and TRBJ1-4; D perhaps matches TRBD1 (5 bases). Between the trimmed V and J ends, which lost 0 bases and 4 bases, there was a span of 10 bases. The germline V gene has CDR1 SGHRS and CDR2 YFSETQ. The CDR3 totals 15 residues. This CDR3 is CASSLAGQGNEKLFF. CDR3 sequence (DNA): TGCGCCAGCAGCTTGGCCGGGCAGGGTAATGAAAAACTGTTTTTT. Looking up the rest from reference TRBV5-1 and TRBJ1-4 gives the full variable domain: KAGVTQTPRYLIKTRGQQVTLSCSPISGHRSVSWYQQTPGQGLQFLFEYFSETQRNKGNFPGRFSGRQFSNSRSEMNVSTLELGDSALYLCASSLAGQGNEKLFFGSGTQLSVL.

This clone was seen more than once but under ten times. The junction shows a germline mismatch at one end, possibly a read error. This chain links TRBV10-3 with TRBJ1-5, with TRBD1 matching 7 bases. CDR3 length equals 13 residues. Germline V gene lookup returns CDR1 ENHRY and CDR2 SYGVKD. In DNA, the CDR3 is TGTGCCACCGGGACAGCCCCGAATCAGGCCCAGCATTTT. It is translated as CATGTAPNQAQHF.

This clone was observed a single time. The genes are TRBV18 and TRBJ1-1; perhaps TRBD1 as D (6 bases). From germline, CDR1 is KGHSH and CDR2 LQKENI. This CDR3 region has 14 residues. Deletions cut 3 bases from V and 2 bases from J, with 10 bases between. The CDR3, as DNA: TGTGCCAGCTCACCGCAGGGGATTAACACTGAAGCTTTCTTT. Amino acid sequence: CASSPQGINTEAFF.

The CDR3 DNA reads TGTGCCAGCAGCGCACAGGGGACTGGCTACACCTTC. This gives the protein CASSAQGTGYTF. V and J are TRBV2 and TRBJ1-2; TRBD1 matches 7 bases. J lost 7 bases, V lost 6 bases, and 5 bases had no gene match. The CDR3 is 12 amino acids. The germline gives CDR1 SNHLY, CDR2 FYNNEI.

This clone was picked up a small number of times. The CDR3 reads CASRRDGHNQPQHF. The CDR3 coding sequence is TGTGCCAGCAGACGTGACGGACACAATCAGCCCCAGCATTTT. The chain joins TRBV6-6 to TRBJ1-5, with D perhaps TRBD1 (5 bases). V lost 6 bases, J lost 3 bases, and 12 bases lay in between. Germline-derived CDR1 and CDR2 are MNHNY and SVGAGI (reference sequence). The CDR3 has 14 residues.

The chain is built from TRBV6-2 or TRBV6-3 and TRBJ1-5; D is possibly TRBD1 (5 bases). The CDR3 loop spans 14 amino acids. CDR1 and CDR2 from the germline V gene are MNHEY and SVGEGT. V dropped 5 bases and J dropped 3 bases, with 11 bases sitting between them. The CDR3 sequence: CASSDSLFNQPQHF. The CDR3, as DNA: TGTGCCAGCAGTGACAGTCTCTTCAATCAGCCCCAGCATTTT.